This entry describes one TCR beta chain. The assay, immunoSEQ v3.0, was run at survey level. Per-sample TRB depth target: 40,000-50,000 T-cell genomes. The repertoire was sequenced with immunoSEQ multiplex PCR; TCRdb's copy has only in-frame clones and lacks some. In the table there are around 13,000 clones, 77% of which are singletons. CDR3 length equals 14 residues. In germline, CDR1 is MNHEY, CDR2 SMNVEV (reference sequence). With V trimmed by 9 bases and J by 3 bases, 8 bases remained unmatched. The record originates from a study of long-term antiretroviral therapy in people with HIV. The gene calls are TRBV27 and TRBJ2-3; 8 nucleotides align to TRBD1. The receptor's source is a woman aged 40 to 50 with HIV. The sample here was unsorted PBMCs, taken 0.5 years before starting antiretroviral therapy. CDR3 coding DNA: TGTGCCAGTACACTCAGGGGGCGAACAGATACGCAGTATTTT. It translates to CASTLRGRTDTQYF.